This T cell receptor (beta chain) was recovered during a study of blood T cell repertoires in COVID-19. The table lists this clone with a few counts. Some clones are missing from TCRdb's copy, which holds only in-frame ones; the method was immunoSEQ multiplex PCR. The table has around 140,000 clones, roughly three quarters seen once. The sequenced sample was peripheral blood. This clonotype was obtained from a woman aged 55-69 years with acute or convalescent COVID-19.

The CDR3, as DNA: TGTGCCTGGTCCTTTAGTTCCTCCTACGAGCAGTACTTC. Its translation: CAWSFSSSYEQYF. The chain carries TRBV30 and TRBJ2-7, with unresolved D. Trimming cost V 5 bases and J 0 bases, with 11 bases left between them. Germline lookup yields CDR1 GTSNPN and CDR2 SVGIG (reference sequence). The length of the CDR3 is 13 residues.